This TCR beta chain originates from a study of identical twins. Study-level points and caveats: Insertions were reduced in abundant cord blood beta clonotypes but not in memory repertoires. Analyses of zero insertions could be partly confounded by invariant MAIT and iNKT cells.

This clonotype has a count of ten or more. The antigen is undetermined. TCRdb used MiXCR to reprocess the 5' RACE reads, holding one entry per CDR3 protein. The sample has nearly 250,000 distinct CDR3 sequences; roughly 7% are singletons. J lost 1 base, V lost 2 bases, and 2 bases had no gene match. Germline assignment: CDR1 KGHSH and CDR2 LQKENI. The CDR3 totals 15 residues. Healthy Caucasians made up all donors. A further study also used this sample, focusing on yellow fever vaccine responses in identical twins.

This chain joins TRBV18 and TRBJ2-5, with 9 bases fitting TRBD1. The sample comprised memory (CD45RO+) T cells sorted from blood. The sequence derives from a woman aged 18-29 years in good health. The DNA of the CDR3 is TGTGCCAGCTCACCAGGGACAGGGTTCCAAGAGACCCAGTACTTC. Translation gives CASSPGTGFQETQYF.